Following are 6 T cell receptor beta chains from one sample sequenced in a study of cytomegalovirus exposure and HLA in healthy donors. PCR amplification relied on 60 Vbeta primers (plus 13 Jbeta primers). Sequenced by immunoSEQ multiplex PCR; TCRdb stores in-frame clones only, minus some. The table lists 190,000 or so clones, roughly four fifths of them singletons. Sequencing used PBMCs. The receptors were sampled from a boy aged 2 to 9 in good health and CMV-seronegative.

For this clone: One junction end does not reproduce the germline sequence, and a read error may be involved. CDR3 loop: CASSEDGGAHLF. In nucleotides, the CDR3 is TGTGCCAGCAGTGAAGATGGCGGGGCTCACCTCTTC. The rearrangement uses TRBV2 and TRBJ2-7; tentatively, D is TRBD2 (6 bases). CDR1 is SNHLY and CDR2 is FYNNEI in the germline V gene. The length of the CDR3 is 12 residues. Full variable domain (rest looked up from reference TRBV2 and TRBJ2-7): EPEVTQTPSHQVTQMGQEVILRCVPISNHLYFYWYRQILGQKVEFLVSFYNNEISEKSEIFDDQFSVERPDGSNFTLKIRSTKLEDSAMYFCASSEDGGAHLFGPGTRLTVT.

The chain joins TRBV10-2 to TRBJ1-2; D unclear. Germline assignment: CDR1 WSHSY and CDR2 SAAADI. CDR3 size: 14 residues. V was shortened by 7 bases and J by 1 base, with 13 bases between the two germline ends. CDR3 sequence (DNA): TGCGCCAGCAAGCCGGGATGGGATAACTATGGCTACACCTTC. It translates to CASKPGWDNYGYTF.

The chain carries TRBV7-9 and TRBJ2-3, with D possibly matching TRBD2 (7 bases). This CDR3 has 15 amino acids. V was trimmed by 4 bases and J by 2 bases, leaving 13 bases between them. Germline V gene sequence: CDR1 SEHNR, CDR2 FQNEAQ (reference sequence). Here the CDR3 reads CASSSRGGDTDTQYF. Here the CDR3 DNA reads TGTGCCAGCAGCTCCCGAGGGGGGGACACAGATACGCAGTATTTT.

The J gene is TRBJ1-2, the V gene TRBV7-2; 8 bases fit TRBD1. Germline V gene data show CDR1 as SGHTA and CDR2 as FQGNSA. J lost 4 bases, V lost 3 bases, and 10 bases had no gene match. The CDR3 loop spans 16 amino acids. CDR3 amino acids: CASSFRDGQGAYGYTF. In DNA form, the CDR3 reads TGTGCCAGCAGCTTTAGGGATGGACAGGGTGCCTATGGCTACACCTTC.

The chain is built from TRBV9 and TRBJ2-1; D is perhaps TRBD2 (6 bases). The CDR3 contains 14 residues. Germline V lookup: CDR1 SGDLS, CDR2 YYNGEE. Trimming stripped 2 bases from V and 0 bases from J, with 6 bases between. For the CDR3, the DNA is TGTGCCAGCAGCGTGGGGGGCTCCTACAATGAGCAGTTCTTC. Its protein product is CASSVGGSYNEQFF.

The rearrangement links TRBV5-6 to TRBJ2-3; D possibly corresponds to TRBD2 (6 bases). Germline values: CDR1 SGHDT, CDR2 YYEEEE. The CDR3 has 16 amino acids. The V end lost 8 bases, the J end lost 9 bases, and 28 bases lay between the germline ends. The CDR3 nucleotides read TGTGCCAGTCACACCCTTAGGGCGTGGGAGGAAAAGACGCAGTATTTT. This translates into CASHTLRAWEEKTQYF.